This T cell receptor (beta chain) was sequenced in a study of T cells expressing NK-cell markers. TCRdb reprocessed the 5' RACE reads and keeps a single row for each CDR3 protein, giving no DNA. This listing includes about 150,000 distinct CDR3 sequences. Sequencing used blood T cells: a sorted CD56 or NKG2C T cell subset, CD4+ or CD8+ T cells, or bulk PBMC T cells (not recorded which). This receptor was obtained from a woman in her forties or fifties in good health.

The CDR3 sequence is CASGRGPEAFF. V is TRBV11-3 and J is TRBJ1-1; the TRBD1 assignment by TCRdb is unverifiable without DNA. CDR3 length equals 11 residues. The V gene's germline CDR1 is SGHNT and CDR2 YENEEA.